These T cell receptor beta chains were read from a single sample in a study of cytomegalovirus exposure and HLA in healthy donors. The assay was immunoSEQ multiplex PCR, and TCRdb's table has in-frame clones only and misses some. The sample lists around 300,000 clones, more than 55% occurring once. Sequenced material: PBMCs. The receptors come from a female donor in good health and CMV-seronegative. Both conserved end residues are part of each CDR3. Fields, in order: V gene, D gene, J gene, clone size, CDR3 protein, CDR3 DNA. D genes are given only for firm matches. Clone size is not always given. Where it is, it says once, few, many or a class for expanded clones.

>TRBV7-7|-|TRBJ2-2|-
CASSSETGLGELFF
TGTGCCAGCAGCTCCGAGACAGGATTGGGGGAGCTGTTTTTT
>TRBV5-1|-|TRBJ1-5|-
CASSIGGNNQPQHF
TGCGCCAGCAGCATTGGAGGAAATAATCAGCCCCAGCATTTT
>TRBV28|TRBD2|TRBJ2-7|-
CASSLPLAGGPYEQYF
TGTGCCAGCAGTTTGCCGCTAGCGGGAGGCCCCTACGAGCAGTACTTC
>TRBV7-9|TRBD1|TRBJ1-1|-
CSSSTGYRGNTEAFF
TGTTCCAGCAGCACGGGCTACAGGGGCAACACTGAAGCTTTCTTT
>TRBV7-9|TRBD2|TRBJ2-1|-
CASSFSGGSSYNEQFF
TGTGCCAGCAGCTTCTCGGGAGGGAGCTCCTACAATGAGCAGTTCTTC
>TRBV7-6|-|TRBJ2-3|-
CASSLRLGTEGTDTQYF
TGTGCCAGCAGCTTACGCCTTGGAACGGAGGGCACAGATACGCAGTATTTT
>TRBV27|TRBD1|TRBJ2-7|-
CASSPGTGGINEQYF
TGTGCCAGCAGTCCCGGGACAGGGGGAATAAACGAGCAGTACTTC
>TRBV29-1|-|TRBJ2-5|-
CSVPPGGETQYF
TGCAGCGTTCCTCCCGGGGGAGAGACCCAGTACTTC
>TRBV11-3|TRBD2|TRBJ2-5|-
CASSLAAVAGGPDTQYF
TGTGCCAGCAGCTTAGCGGCCGTAGCGGGAGGGCCAGATACCCAGTACTTC
>TRBV28|-|TRBJ2-3|-
CASKGSGKRSTDTQYF
TGTGCCAGCAAAGGGAGCGGAAAGCGGAGCACAGATACGCAGTATTTT
>TRBV5-6|TRBD1|TRBJ1-2|-
CASSRTGTDGYTF
TGTGCCAGCAGCCGGACAGGGACGGATGGCTACACCTTC
>TRBV25-1|TRBD2|TRBJ2-1|few
CASSAGTSGRDEQFF
TGTGCCAGCAGCGCCGGGACTAGCGGGAGAGATGAGCAGTTCTTC
>TRBV4-2|TRBD2|TRBJ2-1|-
CASSQGALAGVLSEQFF
TGTGCCAGCAGCCAAGGGGCACTAGCGGGAGTTCTGAGTGAGCAGTTCTTC
>TRBV15|-|TRBJ2-7|-
CATRRVSRNPYEQYF
TGTGCCACCAGGAGGGTGTCTCGGAACCCCTACGAGCAGTACTTC
>TRBV28|-|TRBJ1-2|-
CASRKTGLGYGYTF
TGTGCCAGCAGAAAAACAGGTTTAGGTTATGGCTACACCTTC
>TRBV28|-|TRBJ1-5|-
CASSPPLGGGGRQPQHF
TGTGCCAGCAGTCCACCTCTCGGGGGTGGTGGAAGACAGCCCCAGCATTTT
>TRBV5-1|-|TRBJ2-7|-
CASSFGGDEQYF
TGCGCCAGCAGCTTCGGGGGAGACGAGCAGTACTTC
>TRBV6-5|-|TRBJ2-5|-
CASRGKGGRETQYF
TGTGCCAGCAGAGGCAAGGGAGGTAGGGAGACCCAGTACTTC
>TRBV28|-|TRBJ2-2|-
CASSFSGARANTGELFF
TGTGCCAGCAGTTTCTCTGGGGCCCGCGCGAACACCGGGGAGCTGTTTTTT
>TRBV5-1|TRBD2|TRBJ2-1|-
CASSPGGTSGSYEQFF
TGCGCCAGCAGCCCTGGAGGGACTAGCGGGAGTTATGAGCAGTTCTTC
>TRBV19|-|TRBJ1-5|-
CASTTQGKGNQPQHF
TGTGCCAGTACCACACAGGGAAAAGGGAATCAGCCCCAGCATTTT
>TRBV4-2|TRBD2|TRBJ2-7|few
CASSQEFAGGYEQYF
TGTGCCAGCAGCCAAGAATTCGCGGGGGGTTACGAGCAGTACTTC
>TRBV10-1|-|TRBJ2-3|-
CASSERILATDTQYF
TGCGCCAGCAGTGAGAGGATACTAGCTACGGATACGCAGTATTTT
>TRBV23-1|-|TRBJ2-7|-
CASSRGTPPKEEQYF
TGCGCCAGCAGCCGCGGGACTCCTCCTAAGGAAGAGCAGTACTTC
>TRBV30|TRBD2|TRBJ2-7|-
CAWMGGRSYEQYF
TGTGCCTGGATGGGCGGGAGGTCCTACGAGCAGTACTTC
>TRBV18|-|TRBJ1-1|-
CASSPPGGKSTEAFF
TGTGCCAGCTCACCACCGGGAGGGAAAAGCACTGAAGCTTTCTTT
>TRBV30|TRBD2|TRBJ2-5|-
CAWSGGGGSQQYF
TGTGCCTGGAGTGGTGGCGGGGGGTCGCAGCAGTACTTC
>TRBV28|-|TRBJ1-3|-
CASSIFPFGGNTIYF
TGTGCCAGCAGTATTTTCCCGTTCGGGGGAAACACCATATATTTT
>TRBV5-6|TRBD1|TRBJ2-3|-
CASSAGQGLTDTQYF
TGTGCCAGCAGCGCGGGACAGGGGCTGACAGATACGCAGTATTTT